The 14 T cell receptor beta chains in this list originate from one sample, sequenced in a study of blood T cell repertoires in COVID-19 (dated by TCRdb to 2018 to 2021). The method was the immunoSEQ multiplex PCR assay. Drawn from immuneACCESS, this table holds only the in-frame rearrangements with V and J called that TCRdb kept. Clones are partly lost; checked studies trace under half to an unresolved V gene and leave the rest unexplained. The sample table contains about 240,000 clones; only one count was recorded for more than 75% of them. The ten biggest clones cover about an eighth of the sample. The sample was peripheral blood. The receptors were gathered from a woman aged 55-69 years with active or convalescent COVID-19.

CDR3 bases: TGTGCCAGCAGTTCACCGGGACTACGGGAGCAGTTCTTC. Residues: CASSSPGLREQFF. The chain recombines TRBV7-3 with TRBJ2-1; 7 nucleotides line up with TRBD2. Trimming took 6 bases from V and 10 from J; bases not matched to a gene: 9. The germline gives CDR1 SGHTA, CDR2 FQGTGA. This CDR3 has 13 residues.

The V call is TRBV27, the J call TRBJ1-5; unclear D gene. CDR3 length equals 14 residues. Germline values: CDR1 MNHEY, CDR2 SMNVEV (reference sequence). V gave up 5 bases and J gave up 4 bases, with 12 bases separating them. The CDR3 protein is CASSPAGKNQPQHF. The CDR3 DNA sequence: TGTGCCAGCAGTCCGGCGGGGAAAAATCAGCCCCAGCATTTT.

The rearrangement links TRBV7-2 to TRBJ2-5; weak D call: TRBD2 (6 bases). V was cut by 1 base and J by 4 bases, with 22 bases left in between. The germline gives CDR1 SGHTA, CDR2 FQGNSA. The CDR3 covers 18 residues. The CDR3 sequence is CASSLVRQRVFGRETQYF. CDR3 in DNA: TGTGCCAGCAGCTTAGTGCGACAGCGGGTATTCGGACGAGAGACCCAGTACTTC.

DNA of the CDR3: TGTGCCAGCAGTCCCCCGGAGAAGCACCCGGGACACCCCTACGAGCAGTACTTC. It encodes CASSPPEKHPGHPYEQYF. This sequence joins TRBV27 and TRBJ2-7; TRBD1 might be the D (6 bases). The V and J ends lost 5 bases and 2 bases respectively, with 25 bases between them. The CDR3 length is 18 residues. In germline, CDR1 is MNHEY, CDR2 SMNVEV (reference sequence).

The V and J genes are TRBV7-2 and TRBJ2-1, with TRBD2 identical over 13 bases. The CDR3 is made up of 15 amino acids. The germline V gene has CDR1 SGHTA and CDR2 FQGNSA. Trimming took 1 base from V and 8 from J; bases not matched to a gene: 2. The CDR3 region has the DNA TGTGCCAGCAGCTTAGAACTAGCGGGGGGGCATGAGCAGTTCTTC. It is translated as CASSLELAGGHEQFF.

This sequence joins TRBV3-1 (or the pseudogene TRBV3-2) and TRBJ2-2, with a weak D call TRBD2 (5 bases). Germline values: CDR1 LGHDT, CDR2 YNNKEL (reference sequence). This CDR3 is 17 amino acids long. V lost 4 bases to trimming and J lost 3 bases, with 18 bases between them. This CDR3 reads CASSPPFGEVYTGELFF. The CDR3 nucleotides are TGTGCCAGCAGCCCTCCTTTCGGGGAAGTATACACCGGGGAGCTGTTTTTT.

DNA of the CDR3: TGTGCCAGCAGTGAAGTGACAGGGAGCTCCTACGAGCAGTACTTC. Translated, it gives CASSEVTGSSYEQYF. This sequence joins TRBV6-1 and TRBJ2-7; 7 bases fit TRBD1. The CDR3 is made up of 15 amino acids. Trimming cost V 1 base and J 0 bases; bases outside gene matches: 3. Germline loops: CDR1 MNHNS, CDR2 SASEGT.

The chain is built from TRBV27 and TRBJ2-7, with TRBD1 matching over 9 bases. J lost 6 bases, V lost 6 bases, and 12 bases had no gene match. This CDR3 is 15 amino acids long. CDR1 and CDR2 (germline): MNHEY, SMNVEV (reference sequence). The CDR3 coding sequence is TGTGCCAGCAGCCCCCCCCCACAGGGGGCTGGCGAGCAGTACTTC. Protein sequence: CASSPPPQGAGEQYF.

The rearrangement links TRBV6-4 to TRBJ2-1, with 10 bases matching TRBD2. Germline assignment: CDR1 MRHNA and CDR2 SNTAGT. Trimming cost V 6 bases and J 4 bases; bases outside gene matches: 6. The CDR3 has 15 residues. The CDR3 protein is CASSRSGGAYNEQFF. In DNA, the CDR3 is TGTGCCAGCAGCCGCAGCGGGGGGGCGTACAATGAGCAGTTCTTC.

The chain uses TRBV7-2 and TRBJ2-7; a weak D match, TRBD1 (5 bases). Per germline, CDR1 SGHTA and CDR2 FQGNSA. Trimming took off 1 base at V and 4 bases at J, with 14 bases between the two ends. This CDR3 spans 15 amino acids. CDR3 residues: CASSLESGKIYEQYF. The CDR3 nucleotides are TGTGCCAGCAGCTTAGAGTCAGGGAAGATATACGAGCAGTACTTC.

Many counts were recorded for this clone. The CDR3 loop reads CASSLQESTDTQYF. In DNA form, the CDR3 reads TGTGCCAGCAGCTTGCAAGAGAGCACAGATACGCAGTATTTT. The chain combines TRBV5-8 with TRBJ2-3; D is undetermined. The CDR3 has 14 residues. Germline CDR1 reads SGHTS; CDR2 reads YDEGEE. V gave up 1 base and J gave up 0 bases, with 6 bases separating them.

The gene calls are TRBV13 and TRBJ2-7; D is perhaps TRBD2 (7 bases). The CDR3 is made up of 16 amino acids. Germline V CDR1 and CDR2: PRHDT, FYEKMQ (reference sequence). V dropped 3 bases and J dropped 6 bases, with 21 bases sitting between them. The CDR3 spells CASSFPPGGRASEQYF. As DNA, the CDR3 is TGTGCCAGCAGCTTCCCCCCGGGGGGCCGGGCCTCCGAGCAGTACTTC.

This clone was seen just once. The chain joins TRBV6-5 to TRBJ2-7; TRBD1 matches at 7 bases. V shed 2 bases, J shed 1 base, and the junction held 5 bases outside the gene matches. Germline CDR1 MNHEY, CDR2 SVGAGI. The CDR3 is made up of 15 amino acids. As DNA, the CDR3 is TGTGCCAGCAGTTACGATTCCAGGGGGTCCTACGAGCAGTACTTC. The encoded protein is CASSYDSRGSYEQYF.

This clone was counted once. The chain recombines TRBV5-1 with TRBJ1-5; 7 bases are a match to TRBD1. Germline assignment: CDR1 SGHRS and CDR2 YFSETQ. This CDR3 is built from 14 residues. The V gene end was trimmed by 4 bases and the J gene end by 4 bases; junction bases not matched to a gene: 5. CDR3 sequence (DNA): TGCGCCAGCAGCCCTGGGACAGTGAATCAGCCCCAGCATTTT. Amino acids: CASSPGTVNQPQHF.